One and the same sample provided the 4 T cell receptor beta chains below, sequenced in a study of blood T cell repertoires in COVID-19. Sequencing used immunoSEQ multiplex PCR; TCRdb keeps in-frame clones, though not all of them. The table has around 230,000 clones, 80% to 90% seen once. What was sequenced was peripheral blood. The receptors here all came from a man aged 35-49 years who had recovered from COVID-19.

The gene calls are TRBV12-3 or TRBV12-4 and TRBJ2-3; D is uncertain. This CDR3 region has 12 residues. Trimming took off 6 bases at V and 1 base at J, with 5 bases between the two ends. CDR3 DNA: TGTGCCAGCAGATCCGGCACAGATACGCAGTATTTT. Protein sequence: CASRSGTDTQYF.

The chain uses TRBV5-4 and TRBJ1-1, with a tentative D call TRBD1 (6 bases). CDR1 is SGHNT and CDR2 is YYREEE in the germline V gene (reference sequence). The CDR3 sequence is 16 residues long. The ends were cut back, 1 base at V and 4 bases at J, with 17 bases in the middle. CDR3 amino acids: CASSLSGGGRVTEAFF. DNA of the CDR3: TGTGCCAGCAGCTTGTCCGGTGGGGGCAGGGTCACTGAAGCTTTCTTT. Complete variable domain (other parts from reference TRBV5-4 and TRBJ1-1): ETGVTQSPTHLIKTRGQQVTLRCSSQSGHNTVSWYQQALGQGPQFIFQYYREEENGRGNFPPRFSGLQFPNYSSELNVNALELDDSALYLCASSLSGGGRVTEAFFGQGTRLTVV.

The DNA for the CDR3 is TGTGCCAGCAGCAACATAAGGAACACCGGGGAGCTGTTTTTT. It specifies CASSNIRNTGELFF. V usage is TRBV11-2 and J usage is TRBJ2-2, with D hard to call. The germline V gene encodes CDR1 SGHAT and CDR2 FQNNGV. V was clipped by 5 bases and J by 1 base, with 8 bases between them. The CDR3 has 14 residues.

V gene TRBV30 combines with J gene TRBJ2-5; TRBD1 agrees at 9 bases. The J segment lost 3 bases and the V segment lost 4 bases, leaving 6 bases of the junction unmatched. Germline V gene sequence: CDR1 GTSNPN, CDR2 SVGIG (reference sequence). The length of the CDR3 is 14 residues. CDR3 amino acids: CAWNRDRAEETQYF. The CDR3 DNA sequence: TGTGCCTGGAATCGGGACAGGGCAGAAGAGACCCAGTACTTC.